This TCR beta chain was documented in a study of cytomegalovirus exposure and HLA in healthy donors. Whole-study findings and limits: Later work found that TCR association rates differed between HLA loci; DRB1 had the most and HLA-C the fewest. Researchers reported in a later analysis that a missense DCLRE1C variant was tied to TCR beta V- and J-gene trimming. Most sequenced TCRs were rare (though some public TCRs occurred in many donors).

J was trimmed by 2 bases and V by 6 bases; bases with no gene match: 4. The CDR3 length is 15 residues. CDR1 and CDR2 (germline): SNHLY, FYNNEI. Of note for this clone: Its target is unknown.

The PCR made use of 60 Vbeta and 13 Jbeta primers. Assay used: immunoSEQ multiplex PCR; TCRdb lists only in-frame clones, some missing. The sample consists of under 200,000 clones, approximately 86% of them appearing once. The donors gave bone marrow, and they were healthy. Material for sequencing was PBMCs. This chain connects TRBV2 to TRBJ2-3; 11 bases fit TRBD2. The sequence came from a woman aged 30 to 39 in good health and CMV-seronegative. CDR3 DNA sequence: TGTGCCAGCAGGTCACTAGCGGGGGCCACAGATACGCAGTATTTT. The encoded protein is CASRSLAGATDTQYF. Using reference TRBV2 and TRBJ2-3 for the parts outside the CDR3, the full variable domain is EPEVTQTPSHQVTQMGQEVILRCVPISNHLYFYWYRQILGQKVEFLVSFYNNEISEKSEIFDDQFSVERPDGSNFTLKIRSTKLEDSAMYFCASRSLAGATDTQYFGPGTRLTVL.